These 12 T cell receptor beta chains share one sample of origin, sequenced in a study of T cell responses to AZD1222 COVID-19 vaccine. The repertoire was sequenced with immunoSEQ multiplex PCR; TCRdb's copy has only in-frame clones and lacks some. The sample carries approximately 120,000 clones, approximately 89% recorded once. This specimen was peripheral blood, taken 28 days after the second AZD1222 dose. Receptors originate from an adult who received the AZD1222 COVID-19 vaccine.

This rearrangement joins TRBV19 to TRBJ2-3; 7 bases map to TRBD2. Trimming removed 0 bases from V and 5 bases from J; junction bases left unmatched: 8. The CDR3 runs 16 residues. Germline values: CDR1 LNHDA, CDR2 SQIVND (reference sequence). As DNA, the CDR3 is TGTGCCAGTAGTATAGATAGGCAGGGAGGGATAGATACGCAGTATTTT. It is translated as CASSIDRQGGIDTQYF.

The genes are TRBV4-3 and TRBJ2-1; unclear D gene. The germline V gene encodes CDR1 LGHNA and CDR2 YSLEER. The CDR3 covers 14 residues. V lost 0 bases, J lost 9 bases, and 12 bases lay in between. CDR3 sequence (DNA): TGCGCCAGCAGCCAAGACCTCAGCGCCGGTGAGCAGTTCTTC. Residues: CASSQDLSAGEQFF.

J is TRBJ2-5 and V is TRBV11-1; TRBD2 is a possible D gene (6 bases). Germline values: CDR1 SGHAT, CDR2 FQDESV (reference sequence). This CDR3 is 15 amino acids long. The V gene lost 8 bases and the J gene lost 0 bases, with 16 bases spanning the gap. The CDR3 DNA is TGTGCCAGCGGCTGGAATAGCGGAAACCAAGAGACCCAGTACTTC. Amino acid sequence: CASGWNSGNQETQYF.

The table lists this clone with a few counts. The chain employs TRBV2 and TRBJ1-2; 8 bases agree with TRBD1. The germline gives CDR1 SNHLY, CDR2 FYNNEI. The CDR3 spans 16 residues. V gave up 1 base and J gave up 1 base; unmatched junction bases: 5. CDR3: CASSEGRTGLNYGYTF. Written as DNA, the CDR3 is TGTGCCAGCAGTGAAGGGAGGACAGGGCTTAACTATGGCTACACCTTC.

The rearrangement links TRBV5-1 to TRBJ2-7; 8 bases line up with TRBD1. The length of the CDR3 is 14 residues. The J segment lost 3 bases and the V segment lost 3 bases, leaving 5 bases of the junction unmatched. CDR1 is SGHRS, CDR2 YFSETQ, per germline. CDR3 in amino acids: CASSSDRELYEQYF. CDR3 in DNA: TGCGCCAGCAGCTCGGACAGGGAACTCTACGAGCAGTACTTC.

The chain employs TRBV3-1 (or the pseudogene TRBV3-2) and TRBJ2-1, with a weak D call TRBD2 (5 bases). Germline assignment: CDR1 LGHDT and CDR2 YNNKEL (reference sequence). The CDR3 runs 15 residues. The germline V and J ends were trimmed by 2 bases and 7 bases, with 15 bases remaining between them. This CDR3 is CASSQIRARGNEQFF. The CDR3 DNA reads TGTGCCAGCAGCCAAATAAGGGCCCGGGGAAATGAGCAGTTCTTC.

The rearrangement uses TRBV7-8 and TRBJ1-6, with D maybe TRBD1 (5 bases). CDR3 size: 16 residues. The V end lost 1 base, the J end lost 8 bases, and 15 bases lay between the germline ends. The germline V gene has CDR1 SGHVS and CDR2 FQNEAQ. CDR3 loop: CASSLGGGPMDSPLHF. CDR3 DNA: TGTGCCAGCAGCTTAGGGGGGGGTCCTATGGATTCACCCCTCCACTTT.

The chain couples TRBV29-1 to TRBJ2-1; TRBD1 aligns across 7 bases. The V gene's germline CDR1 is SQVTM and CDR2 ANQGSEA. V was pared by 7 bases and J by 0 bases, with 3 bases of the junction left unmatched. This CDR3 is 13 amino acids long. The CDR3 sequence: CSGGQDSYNEQFF. CDR3 nucleotide sequence: TGCAGCGGCGGACAGGACTCCTACAATGAGCAGTTCTTC.

This rearrangement joins TRBV3-1 (or the pseudogene TRBV3-2) to TRBJ1-2; TRBD1 agrees at 11 bases. The ends lost 4 bases at V and 3 bases at J; junction bases unmatched: 13. The CDR3 sequence is 18 residues long. CDR1 and CDR2 from the germline V gene are LGHDT and YNNKEL (reference sequence). CDR3 loop: CASSPFLGQGGRDYGYTF. The CDR3 nucleotides are TGTGCCAGCAGCCCGTTCTTGGGACAGGGGGGAAGGGACTATGGCTACACCTTC.

J is TRBJ2-1 and V is TRBV11-1, with 9 bases lining up with TRBD1. The CDR3 runs 15 residues. Per germline, CDR1 SGHAT and CDR2 FQDESV (reference sequence). Losses at the gene ends were 4 bases for V and 5 bases for J; bases not matched to a gene: 6. Written as DNA, the CDR3 is TGTGCCAGCAGCTGGGGACAGGGCCACCACAATGAGCAGTTCTTC. Its translation: CASSWGQGHHNEQFF.

The chain joins TRBV6-2 or TRBV6-3 to TRBJ2-7, with D perhaps matching TRBD2 (5 bases). Germline V gene data show CDR1 as MNHEY and CDR2 as SVGEGT. Trimming left V 0 bases short and J 4 bases short, with 13 bases between. This CDR3 is 15 amino acids long. This CDR3 is CASSYSFPGGYEQYF. The CDR3 nucleotides are TGTGCCAGCAGTTACTCGTTCCCAGGAGGATACGAGCAGTACTTC.

The rearrangement links TRBV4-1 to TRBJ1-6; D is unclear. Germline lookup yields CDR1 MGHRA and CDR2 YSYEKL. Trimming removed 0 bases from V and 7 bases from J, with 16 bases in between. This CDR3 has 17 amino acids. The CDR3 DNA sequence: TGCGCCAGCAGCCAAGAAGGTCAGAGCCGGTCCAATTCACCCCTCCACTTT. Protein sequence: CASSQEGQSRSNSPLHF.